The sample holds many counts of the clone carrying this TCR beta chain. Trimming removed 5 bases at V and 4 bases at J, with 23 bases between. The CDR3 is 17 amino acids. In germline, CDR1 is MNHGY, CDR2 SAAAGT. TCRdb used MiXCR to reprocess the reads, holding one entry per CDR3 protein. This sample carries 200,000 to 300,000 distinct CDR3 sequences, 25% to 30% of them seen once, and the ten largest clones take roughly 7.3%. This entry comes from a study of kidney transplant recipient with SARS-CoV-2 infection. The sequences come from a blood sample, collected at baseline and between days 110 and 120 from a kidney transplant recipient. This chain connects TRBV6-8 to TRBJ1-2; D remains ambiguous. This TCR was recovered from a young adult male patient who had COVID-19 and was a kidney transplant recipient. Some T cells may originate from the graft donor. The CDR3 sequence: CASSICRRSRKTYGYTF. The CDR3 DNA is TGTGCCAGCAGTATCTGTAGACGCTCTAGAAAGACCTATGGCTACACCTTC.